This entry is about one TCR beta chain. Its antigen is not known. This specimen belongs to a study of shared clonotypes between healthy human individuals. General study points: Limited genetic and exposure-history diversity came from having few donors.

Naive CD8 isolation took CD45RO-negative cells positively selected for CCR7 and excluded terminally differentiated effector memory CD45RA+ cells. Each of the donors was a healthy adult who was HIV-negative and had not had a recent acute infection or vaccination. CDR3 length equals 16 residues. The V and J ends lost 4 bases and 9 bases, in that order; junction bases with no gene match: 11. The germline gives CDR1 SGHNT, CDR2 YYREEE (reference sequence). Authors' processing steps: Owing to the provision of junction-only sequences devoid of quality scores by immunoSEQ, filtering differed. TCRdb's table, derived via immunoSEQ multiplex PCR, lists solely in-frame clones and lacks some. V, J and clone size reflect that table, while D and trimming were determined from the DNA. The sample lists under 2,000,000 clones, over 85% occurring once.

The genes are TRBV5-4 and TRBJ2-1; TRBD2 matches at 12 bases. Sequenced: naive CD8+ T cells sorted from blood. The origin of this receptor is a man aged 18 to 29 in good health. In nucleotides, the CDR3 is TGTGCCAGCAGCCCTCTAGCGGGAGGGCCCGATGCTGAGCAGTTCTTC. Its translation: CASSPLAGGPDAEQFF. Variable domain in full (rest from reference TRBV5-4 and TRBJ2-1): ETGVTQSPTHLIKTRGQQVTLRCSSQSGHNTVSWYQQALGQGPQFIFQYYREEENGRGNFPPRFSGLQFPNYSSELNVNALELDDSALYLCASSPLAGGPDAEQFFGPGTRLTVL.